This entry features one TCR beta chain sequence. This entry belongs to a study of blood T cell repertoires in COVID-19. Looking at the study overall: The study drew acute and convalescent COVID-19 samples from the United States, Italy and Spain. T cells, B-cell-depleted T cells, or PBMCs provided the cDNA or gDNA that served as material.

CDR3 size: 12 residues. Germline V gene lookup returns CDR1 SNHLY and CDR2 FYNNEI. V lost 6 bases, J lost 5 bases, and 0 bases stayed unmatched. Per the authors' pipeline: Reference gene primer amplification in the assay estimated nucleated cell counts. TCRdb's copy holds only in-frame clones and misses some; the assay was immunoSEQ multiplex PCR. The DNA gave D and trimming, while V, J and clone size come from that table. The sample shows under 200,000 clones, about 80% of them seen only once. This chain links TRBV2 with TRBJ2-2; TRBD2 aligns across 7 bases. This sequence originates from a man aged 55 to 70 with acute or convalescent COVID-19. The sequenced sample was peripheral blood. The CDR3, as DNA: TGTGCCAGCAGCGGGGGGACCGGGGAGCTGTTTTTT. Protein sequence: CASSGGTGELFF.